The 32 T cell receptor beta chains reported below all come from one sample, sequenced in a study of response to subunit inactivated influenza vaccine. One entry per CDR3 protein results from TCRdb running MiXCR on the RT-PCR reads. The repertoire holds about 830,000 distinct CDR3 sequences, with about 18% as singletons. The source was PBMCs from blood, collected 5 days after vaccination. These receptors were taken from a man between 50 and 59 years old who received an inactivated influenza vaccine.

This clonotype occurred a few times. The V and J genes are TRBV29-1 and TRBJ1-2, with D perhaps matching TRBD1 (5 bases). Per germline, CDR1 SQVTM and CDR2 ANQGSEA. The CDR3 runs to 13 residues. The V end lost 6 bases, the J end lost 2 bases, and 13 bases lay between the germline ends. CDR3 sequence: CSVRGSLNYGYTF. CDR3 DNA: TGCAGCGTCCGGGGCTCCCTGAACTATGGCTACACCTTC.

The CDR3 protein is CSVRTTSGYTPYEQYF. CDR3 nucleotide sequence: TGCAGCGTCCGCACGACTAGCGGATATACACCCTACGAGCAGTACTTC. The chain joins TRBV29-1 to TRBJ2-7, with 9 nucleotides matching TRBD2. Germline CDR1 reads SQVTM; CDR2 reads ANQGSEA. V lost 6 bases to trimming and J lost 2 bases; unmatched junction nucleotides: 14. This CDR3 comprises 16 residues.

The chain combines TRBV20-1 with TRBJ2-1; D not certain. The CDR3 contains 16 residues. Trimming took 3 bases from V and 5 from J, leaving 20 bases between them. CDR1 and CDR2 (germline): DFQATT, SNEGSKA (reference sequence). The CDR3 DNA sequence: TGCAGTGCTAGGGTCATAGGGTTTGGTCTTAACAATGAGCAGTTCTTC. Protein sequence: CSARVIGFGLNNEQFF.

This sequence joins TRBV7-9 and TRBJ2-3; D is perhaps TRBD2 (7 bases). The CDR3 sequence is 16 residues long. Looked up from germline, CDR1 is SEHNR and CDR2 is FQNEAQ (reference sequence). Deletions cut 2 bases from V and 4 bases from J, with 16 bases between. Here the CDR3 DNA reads TGTGCCAGCAGCTTATCATTGCGCGGGGGCGCAGATACGCAGTATTTT. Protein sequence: CASSLSLRGGADTQYF.

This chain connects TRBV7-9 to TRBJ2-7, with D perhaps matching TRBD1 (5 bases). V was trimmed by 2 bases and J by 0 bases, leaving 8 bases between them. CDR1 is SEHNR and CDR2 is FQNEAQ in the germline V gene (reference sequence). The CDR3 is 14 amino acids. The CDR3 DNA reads TGTGCCAGCAGCTTACAGGGATTCTCCTACGAGCAGTACTTC. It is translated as CASSLQGFSYEQYF.

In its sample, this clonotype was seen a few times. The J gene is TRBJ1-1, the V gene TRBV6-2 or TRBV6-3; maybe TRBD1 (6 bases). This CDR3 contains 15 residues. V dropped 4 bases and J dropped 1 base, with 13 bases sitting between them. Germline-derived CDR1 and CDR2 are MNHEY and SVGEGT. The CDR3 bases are TGTGCCAGCAGTTTCCGACCGGGACAGAACACTGAAGCTTTCTTT. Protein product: CASSFRPGQNTEAFF.

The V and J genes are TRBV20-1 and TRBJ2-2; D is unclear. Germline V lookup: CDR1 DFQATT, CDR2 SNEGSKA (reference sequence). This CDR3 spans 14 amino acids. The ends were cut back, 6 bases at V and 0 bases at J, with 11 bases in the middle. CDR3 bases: TGCAGTGCGCTCGGGTTAGCGAACACCGGGGAGCTGTTTTTT. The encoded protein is CSALGLANTGELFF.

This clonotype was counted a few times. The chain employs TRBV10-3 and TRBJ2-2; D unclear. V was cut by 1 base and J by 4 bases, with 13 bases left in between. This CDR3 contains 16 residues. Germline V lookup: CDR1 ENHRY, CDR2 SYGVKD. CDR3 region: CAISELEPGPTGELFF. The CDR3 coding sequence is TGTGCCATCAGTGAGTTGGAGCCAGGCCCCACCGGGGAGCTGTTTTTT.

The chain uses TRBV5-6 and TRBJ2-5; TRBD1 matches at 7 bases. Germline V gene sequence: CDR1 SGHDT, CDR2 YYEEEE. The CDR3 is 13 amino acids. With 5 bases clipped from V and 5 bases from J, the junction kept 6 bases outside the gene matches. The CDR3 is CASRTGVGETQYF. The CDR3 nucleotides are TGTGCCAGCAGAACAGGGGTCGGGGAGACCCAGTACTTC. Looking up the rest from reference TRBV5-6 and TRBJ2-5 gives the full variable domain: DAGVTQSPTHLIKTRGQQVTLRCSPKSGHDTVSWYQQALGQGPQFIFQYYEEEERQRGNFPDRFSGHQFPNYSSELNVNALLLGDSALYLCASRTGVGETQYFGPGTRLLVL.

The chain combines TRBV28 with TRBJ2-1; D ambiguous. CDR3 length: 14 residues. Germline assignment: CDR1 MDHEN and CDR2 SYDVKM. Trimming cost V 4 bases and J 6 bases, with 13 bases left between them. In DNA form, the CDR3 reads TGTGCCAGCAGTTATGCCGTTAGCTTCAATGAGCAGTTCTTC. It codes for CASSYAVSFNEQFF.

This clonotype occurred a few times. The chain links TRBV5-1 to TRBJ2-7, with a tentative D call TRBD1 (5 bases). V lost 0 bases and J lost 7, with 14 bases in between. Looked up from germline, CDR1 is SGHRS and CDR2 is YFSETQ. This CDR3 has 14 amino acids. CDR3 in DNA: TGCGCCAGCAGCTTGGGACAGAACCTGGGGGAGCAGTACTTC. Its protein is CASSLGQNLGEQYF.

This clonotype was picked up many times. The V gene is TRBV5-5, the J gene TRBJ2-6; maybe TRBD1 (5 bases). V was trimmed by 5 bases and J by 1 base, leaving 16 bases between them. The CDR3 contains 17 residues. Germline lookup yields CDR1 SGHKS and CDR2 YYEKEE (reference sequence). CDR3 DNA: TGTGCCAGCAGTGGGGCCGTTCTTCTTTCTGGGGCCAACGTCCTGACTTTC. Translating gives CASSGAVLLSGANVLTF.

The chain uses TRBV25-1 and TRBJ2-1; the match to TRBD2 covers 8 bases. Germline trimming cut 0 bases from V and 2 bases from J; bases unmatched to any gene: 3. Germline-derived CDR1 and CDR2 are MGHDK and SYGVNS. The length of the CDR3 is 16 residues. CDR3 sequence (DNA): TGTGCCAGCAGTGAATACGGGGGGGCGACCTACAATGAGCAGTTCTTC. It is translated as CASSEYGGATYNEQFF.

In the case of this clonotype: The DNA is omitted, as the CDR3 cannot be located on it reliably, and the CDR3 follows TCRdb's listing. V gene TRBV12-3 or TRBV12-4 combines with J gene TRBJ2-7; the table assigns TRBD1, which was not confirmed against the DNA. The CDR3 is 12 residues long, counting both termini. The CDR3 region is CASRVAGGAEYF.

The CDR3 reads CASSLEGWAPYEQYF. The CDR3 DNA reads as TGTGCCAGCAGCTTGGAGGGATGGGCCCCCTACGAGCAGTACTTC. V gene TRBV5-6 combines with J gene TRBJ2-7; D is uncertain. The CDR3 totals 15 residues. V was pared by 0 bases and J by 2 bases, with 12 bases between. The germline V gene encodes CDR1 SGHDT and CDR2 YYEEEE.

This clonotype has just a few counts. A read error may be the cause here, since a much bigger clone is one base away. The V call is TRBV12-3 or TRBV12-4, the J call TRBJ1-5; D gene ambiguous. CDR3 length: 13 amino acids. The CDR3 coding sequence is TGTGCCAGCAGCTTAGCGGGCCATCAGCCCCAGCATTTT. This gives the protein CASSLAGHQPQHF.

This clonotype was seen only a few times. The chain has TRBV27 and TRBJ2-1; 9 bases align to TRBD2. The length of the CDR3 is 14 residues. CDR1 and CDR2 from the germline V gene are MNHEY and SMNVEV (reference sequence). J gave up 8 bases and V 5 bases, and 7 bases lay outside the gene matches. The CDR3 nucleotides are TGTGCCAGCAGTAGACTAGCGGCTCCCGATGAGCAGTTCTTC. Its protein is CASSRLAAPDEQFF.

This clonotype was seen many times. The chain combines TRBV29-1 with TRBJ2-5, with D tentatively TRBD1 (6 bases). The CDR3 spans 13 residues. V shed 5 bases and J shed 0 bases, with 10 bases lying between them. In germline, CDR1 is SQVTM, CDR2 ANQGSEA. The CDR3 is CSVPGEYQETQYF. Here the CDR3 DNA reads TGCAGCGTTCCAGGGGAGTACCAAGAGACCCAGTACTTC.

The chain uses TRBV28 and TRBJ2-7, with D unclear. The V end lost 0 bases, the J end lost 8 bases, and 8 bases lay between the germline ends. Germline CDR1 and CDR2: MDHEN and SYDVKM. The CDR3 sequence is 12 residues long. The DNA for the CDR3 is TGTGCCAGCAGTTTATGGACGGCCAAGCAGTACTTC. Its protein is CASSLWTAKQYF.

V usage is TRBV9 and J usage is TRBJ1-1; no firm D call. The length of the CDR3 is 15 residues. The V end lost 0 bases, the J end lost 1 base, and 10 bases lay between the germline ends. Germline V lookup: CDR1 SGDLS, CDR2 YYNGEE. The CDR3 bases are TGTGCCAGCAGCGTAGGTCACTCGGGGAACACTGAAGCTTTCTTT. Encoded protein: CASSVGHSGNTEAFF. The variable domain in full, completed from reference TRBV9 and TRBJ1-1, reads DSGVTQTPKHLITATGQRVTLRCSPRSGDLSVYWYQQSLDQGLQFLIQYYNGEERAKGNILERFSAQQFPDLHSELNLSSLELGDSALYFCASSVGHSGNTEAFFGQGTRLTVV.

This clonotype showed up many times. DNA of the CDR3: TGTGCCAGCAGCTTCGGGACTAGCGGACCCCTCTACAATGAGCAGTTCTTC. Protein product: CASSFGTSGPLYNEQFF. The gene calls are TRBV5-6 and TRBJ2-1; the match to TRBD2 covers 11 bases. Germline trimming cut 2 bases from V and 3 bases from J; bases unmatched to any gene: 7. In germline, CDR1 is SGHDT, CDR2 YYEEEE. The length of the CDR3 is 17 residues.

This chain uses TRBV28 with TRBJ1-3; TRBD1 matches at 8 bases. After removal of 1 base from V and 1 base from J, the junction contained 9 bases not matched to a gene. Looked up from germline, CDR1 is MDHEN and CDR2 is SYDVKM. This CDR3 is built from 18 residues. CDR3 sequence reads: CASSLSGTGAVSGNTIYF. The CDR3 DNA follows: TGTGCCAGCAGTTTATCGGGGACAGGAGCGGTTTCTGGAAACACCATATATTTT. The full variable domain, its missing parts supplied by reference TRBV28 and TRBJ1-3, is DVKVTQSSRYLVKRTGEKVFLECVQDMDHENMFWYRQDPGLGLRLIYFSYDVKMKEKGDIPEGYSVSREKKERFSLILESASTNQTSMYLCASSLSGTGAVSGNTIYFGEGSWLTVV.

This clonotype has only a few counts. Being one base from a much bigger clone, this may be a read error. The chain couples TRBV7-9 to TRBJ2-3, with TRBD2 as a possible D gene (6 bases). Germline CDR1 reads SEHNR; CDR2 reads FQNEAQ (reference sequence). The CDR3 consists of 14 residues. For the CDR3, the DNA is TGTGCCAACAGCCCAGCGGGCAGCACAGATACGCAGTATTTT. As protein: CANSPAGSTDTQYF.

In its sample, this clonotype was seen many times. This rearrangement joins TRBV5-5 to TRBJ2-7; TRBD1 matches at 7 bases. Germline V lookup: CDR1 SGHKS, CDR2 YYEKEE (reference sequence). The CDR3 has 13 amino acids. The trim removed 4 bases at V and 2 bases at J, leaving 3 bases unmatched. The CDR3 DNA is TGTGCCAGCAGCGACAGGGAGACCTACGAGCAGTACTTC. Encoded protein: CASSDRETYEQYF.

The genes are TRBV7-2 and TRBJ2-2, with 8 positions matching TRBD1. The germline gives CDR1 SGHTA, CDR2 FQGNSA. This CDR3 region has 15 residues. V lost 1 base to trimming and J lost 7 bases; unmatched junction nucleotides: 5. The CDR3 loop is CASSLGTGWVGELFF. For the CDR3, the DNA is TGTGCCAGCAGCTTAGGGACAGGGTGGGTCGGGGAGCTGTTTTTT.

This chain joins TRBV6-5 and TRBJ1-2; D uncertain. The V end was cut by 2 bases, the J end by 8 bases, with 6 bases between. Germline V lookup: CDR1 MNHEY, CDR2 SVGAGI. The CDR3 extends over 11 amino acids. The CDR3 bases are TGTGCCAGCAGTTACCCGGGCGGCTACACCTTC. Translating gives CASSYPGGYTF.

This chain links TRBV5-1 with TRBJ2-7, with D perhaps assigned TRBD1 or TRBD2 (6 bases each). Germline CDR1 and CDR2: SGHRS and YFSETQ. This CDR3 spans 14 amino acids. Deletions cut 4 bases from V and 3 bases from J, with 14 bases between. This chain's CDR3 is CASSPAGHNYEQYF. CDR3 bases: TGCGCCAGCAGCCCCGCGGGACATAACTACGAGCAGTACTTC.

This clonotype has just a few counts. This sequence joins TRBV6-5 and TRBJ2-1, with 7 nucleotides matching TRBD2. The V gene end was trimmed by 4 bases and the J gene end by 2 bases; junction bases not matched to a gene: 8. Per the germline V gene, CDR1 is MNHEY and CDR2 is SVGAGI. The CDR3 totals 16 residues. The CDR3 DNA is TGTGCCAGCAGTTTTACTAGCGACCCTGCCTACAATGAGCAGTTCTTC. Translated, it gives CASSFTSDPAYNEQFF.

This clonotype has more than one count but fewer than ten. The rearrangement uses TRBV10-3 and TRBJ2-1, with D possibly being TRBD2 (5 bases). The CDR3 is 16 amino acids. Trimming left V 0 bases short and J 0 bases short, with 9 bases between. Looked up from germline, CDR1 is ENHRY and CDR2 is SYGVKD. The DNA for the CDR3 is TGTGCCATCAGTGAGTCCGCGGGCAGCTCCTACAATGAGCAGTTCTTC. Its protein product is CAISESAGSSYNEQFF.

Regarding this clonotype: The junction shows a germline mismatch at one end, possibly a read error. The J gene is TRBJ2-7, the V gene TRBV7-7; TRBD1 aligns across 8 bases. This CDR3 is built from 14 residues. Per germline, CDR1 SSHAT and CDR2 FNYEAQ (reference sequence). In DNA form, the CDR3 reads TGTGCTAGCAGCTTATTCCAGGGGGCCGTCGAGCAGTACTTC. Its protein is CASSLFQGAVEQYF.

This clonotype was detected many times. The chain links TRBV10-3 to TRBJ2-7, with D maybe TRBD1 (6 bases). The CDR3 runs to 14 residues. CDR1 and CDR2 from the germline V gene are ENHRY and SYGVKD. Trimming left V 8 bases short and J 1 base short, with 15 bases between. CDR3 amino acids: CAISGTGNSYEQYF. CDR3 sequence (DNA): TGTGCCATCTCAGGAACAGGGAATTCCTACGAGCAGTACTTC.

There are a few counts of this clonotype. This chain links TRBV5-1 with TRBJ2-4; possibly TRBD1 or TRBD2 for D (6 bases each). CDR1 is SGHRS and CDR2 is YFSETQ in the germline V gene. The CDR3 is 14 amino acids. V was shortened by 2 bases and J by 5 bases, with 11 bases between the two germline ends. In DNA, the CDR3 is TGCGCCAGCAGCTTTGGGGGGCCCCAAAACATTCAGTACTTC. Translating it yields CASSFGGPQNIQYF.